This entry lists 17 T cell receptor beta chains sequenced from one sample in a study of early T cells in non-severe SARS-CoV-2 infection (dated by TCRdb to the early 2020s). The library was built by means of 5' RACE. Sequencing instrument: NextSeq 500. TCRdb reprocessing: public reads trimmed at Q25 with fastp, clones called with MiXCR, in-frame beta chains kept. Every distinct CDR3 protein forms one entry, paired with its most common genes and DNA. This sample lists 90,000 to 120,000 distinct CDR3 sequences; roughly 11% were detected once. Jointly, the top ten make up about 8.1% of the sample. What was sequenced was whole blood. Receptors were obtained from an adult who was a healthcare worker with PCR-confirmed SARS-CoV-2 infection or an uninfected control (not recorded which).

This clonotype was found many times. The chain carries TRBV28 and TRBJ2-7; 9 positions match TRBD1. Trimming removed 4 bases from V and 6 bases from J; junction bases left unmatched: 7. CDR1 and CDR2 (germline): MDHEN, SYDVKM. CDR3 length equals 14 residues. This CDR3 reads CASSYRDRVGEQYF. CDR3 sequence (DNA): TGTGCCAGCAGTTACCGGGACAGGGTCGGCGAGCAGTACTTC.

In nucleotides, the CDR3 is TGTGCCAGCAGCTCCAGGCCCTACAATGAGCAGTTCTTC. It specifies CASSSRPYNEQFF. The chain couples TRBV6-5 to TRBJ2-1; no clear D gene. The CDR3 has 13 residues. The V gene lost 6 bases and the J gene lost 2 bases, with 8 bases spanning the gap. CDR1 is MNHEY, CDR2 SVGAGI, per germline.

This clonotype was detected many times. The chain couples TRBV13 to TRBJ1-2, with D hard to call. The germline V gene encodes CDR1 PRHDT and CDR2 FYEKMQ (reference sequence). The V end lost 6 bases, the J end lost 2 bases, and 10 bases lay between the germline ends. This CDR3 comprises 13 residues. The CDR3 protein is CASRRVSNYGYTF. CDR3 nucleotides: TGTGCCAGCAGAAGGGTTTCGAACTATGGCTACACCTTC. Filled out from reference TRBV13 and TRBJ1-2, the complete variable domain reads AAGVIQSPRHLIKEKRETATLKCYPIPRHDTVYWYQQGPGQDPQFLISFYEKMQSDKGSIPDRFSAQQFSDYHSELNMSSLELGDSALYFCASRRVSNYGYTFGSGTRLTVV.

This clonotype appeared many times. The CDR3 here is CASSLMVRGAYEQYF. The CDR3 coding sequence is TGTGCCAGCAGTTTAATGGTCCGGGGAGCCTACGAGCAGTACTTC. The chain couples TRBV28 to TRBJ2-7; tentative D call: TRBD2 (5 bases). V lost 2 bases and J lost 2, with 13 bases in between. Per the germline V gene, CDR1 is MDHEN and CDR2 is SYDVKM. The CDR3 has 15 residues. The full variable domain, rest sourced from reference TRBV28 and TRBJ2-7, is DVKVTQSSRYLVKRTGEKVFLECVQDMDHENMFWYRQDPGLGLRLIYFSYDVKMKEKGDIPEGYSVSREKKERFSLILESASTNQTSMYLCASSLMVRGAYEQYFGPGTRLTVT.

The count of this clonotype is one. This chain uses TRBV5-1 with TRBJ1-2; no reliable D call. The CDR3 contains 13 residues. Trimming took 1 base from V and 7 from J, leaving 11 bases between them. From germline, CDR1 is SGHRS and CDR2 YFSETQ. CDR3 region: CASSLRGNIGYTF. The CDR3 region has the DNA TGCGCCAGCAGCTTGCGCGGGAATATTGGCTACACCTTC.

This clonotype was observed many times. V and J are TRBV4-1 and TRBJ2-7; 12 nucleotides match TRBD1. V was clipped by 0 bases and J by 0 bases; unmatched bases: 9. Germline-derived CDR1 and CDR2 are MGHRA and YSYEKL. CDR3 length: 19 residues. The CDR3 region has the DNA TGCGCCAGCAGCCAAGATTTAGGGACAGGGGGCAGTCGCTCCTACGAGCAGTACTTC. This codes for CASSQDLGTGGSRSYEQYF.

About this clonotype: One junction end disagrees with the germline gene, perhaps due to a read error. The V and J genes are TRBV9 and TRBJ2-1; perhaps D is TRBD1 or TRBD2 (5 bases each). This CDR3 contains 18 residues. CDR1 is SGDLS and CDR2 is YYNGEE in the germline V gene. CDR3 coding DNA: TGTGCCAGCACCGGGGACCACTCCCCAGGAAGCTCCTACAATGTGCAGTTCTTC. This gives the protein CASTGDHSPGSSYNVQFF.

The rearrangement joins TRBV19 to TRBJ1-5, with D hard to call. The CDR3 runs 15 residues. Trimming took 5 bases from V and 4 from J, leaving 15 bases between them. Germline CDR1 LNHDA, CDR2 SQIVND (reference sequence). For the CDR3, the DNA is TGTGCCAGTAGTCTAGCAACAAACGGGAATCAGCCCCAGCATTTT. Amino acids: CASSLATNGNQPQHF. Filled out from reference TRBV19 and TRBJ1-5, the complete variable domain reads DGGITQSPKYLFRKEGQNVTLSCEQNLNHDAMYWYRQDPGQGLRLIYYSQIVNDFQKGDIAEGYSVSREKKESFPLTVTSAQKNPTAFYLCASSLATNGNQPQHFGDGTRLSIL.

This clonotype appeared a few times. This chain links TRBV5-4 with TRBJ2-3; D gene ambiguous. The CDR3 contains 13 residues. The V end was cut by 3 bases, the J end by 3 bases, with 8 bases between. Per the germline V gene, CDR1 is SGHNT and CDR2 is YYREEE (reference sequence). CDR3 sequence reads: CASSSLLTDTQYF. The DNA for the CDR3 is TGTGCCAGCAGCTCCCTCCTAACAGATACGCAGTATTTT.

This clonotype was detected ten times or more. V and J are TRBV18 and TRBJ2-4; 7 nucleotides line up with TRBD2. J was trimmed by 6 bases and V by 0 bases; bases with no gene match: 5. This CDR3 has 15 amino acids. Germline-derived CDR1 and CDR2 are KGHSH and LQKENI. CDR3 bases: TGTGCCAGCTCACCACCCTTAGCGGGCCTAAACATTCAGTACTTC. This sequence encodes CASSPPLAGLNIQYF.

The V gene is TRBV6-2 or TRBV6-3, the J gene TRBJ1-5, with D unresolved. With 6 bases removed from V and 3 bases from J, the gap between germline ends came to 6 bases. The CDR3 is 12 amino acids. In germline, CDR1 is MNHEY, CDR2 SVGEGT. The CDR3 bases are TGTGCCAGCAGATCATACAATCAGCCCCAGCATTTT. It yields the protein CASRSYNQPQHF.

The sample holds a few counts of this clonotype. The V call is TRBV6-2 or TRBV6-3, the J call TRBJ2-1; D is perhaps TRBD2 (5 bases). CDR3 length: 17 residues. Germline lookup yields CDR1 MNHEY and CDR2 SVGEGT. V lost 7 bases and J lost 2, with 21 bases in between. CDR3 in DNA: TGTGCCAGCAACCCCCAGGTGGGAGCGGTACCCTACAATGAGCAGTTCTTC. This gives the protein CASNPQVGAVPYNEQFF.

This clonotype was seen a handful of times. This chain links TRBV4-3 with TRBJ1-4; tentative D call: TRBD1 (5 bases). V was clipped by 3 bases and J by 13 bases, with 18 bases between them. This CDR3 region has 14 residues. Germline CDR1 reads LGHNA; CDR2 reads YSLEER. CDR3 nucleotides: TGCGCCAGCAGCCACAGAGTCAGCCAGGGTGGACTGTTTTTT. Encoded protein: CASSHRVSQGGLFF.

The sample holds many counts of this clonotype. The rearrangement links TRBV4-2 to TRBJ2-7, with D perhaps assigned TRBD1 or TRBD2 (5 bases each). Trimming cost V 8 bases and J 3 bases, with 20 bases left between them. The germline V gene has CDR1 LGHNA and CDR2 YNFKEQ. The CDR3 is made up of 15 amino acids. For the CDR3, the DNA is TGTGCCAGCGGGGTACAGAGGGGATCGGGCTACGAGCAGTACTTC. It translates to CASGVQRGSGYEQYF.

The table lists this clonotype with a few counts. CDR3 sequence: CASSFSMVGREEQFF. The CDR3 DNA follows: TGTGCCAGCAGCTTTTCCATGGTCGGGAGGGAGGAGCAGTTCTTC. The chain couples TRBV7-9 to TRBJ2-1; 8 bases line up with TRBD2. The CDR3 is 15 residues long. The germline CDR1 and CDR2 sequences are SEHNR and FQNEAQ (reference sequence). After removal of 3 bases from V and 10 bases from J, the junction contained 11 bases not matched to a gene.

The chain carries TRBV7-3 and TRBJ1-3; D remains ambiguous. There are 15 residues in the CDR3. The ends were cut back, 5 bases at V and 4 bases at J, with 15 bases in the middle. Per the germline V gene, CDR1 is SGHTA and CDR2 is FQGTGA. The chain's CDR3 is CASSPGMASGNTIYF. CDR3 DNA: TGTGCCAGCAGCCCAGGCATGGCTTCGGGAAACACCATATATTTT.

The chain joins TRBV7-6 to TRBJ2-1; D not certain. Germline V gene sequence: CDR1 SGHVS, CDR2 FNYEAQ. Trimming stripped 1 base from V and 8 bases from J, with 9 bases between. The CDR3 sequence is 13 residues long. The chain's CDR3 is CASSLGNRDEQFF. The CDR3, as DNA: TGTGCCAGCAGCTTAGGGAATAGAGATGAGCAGTTCTTC.